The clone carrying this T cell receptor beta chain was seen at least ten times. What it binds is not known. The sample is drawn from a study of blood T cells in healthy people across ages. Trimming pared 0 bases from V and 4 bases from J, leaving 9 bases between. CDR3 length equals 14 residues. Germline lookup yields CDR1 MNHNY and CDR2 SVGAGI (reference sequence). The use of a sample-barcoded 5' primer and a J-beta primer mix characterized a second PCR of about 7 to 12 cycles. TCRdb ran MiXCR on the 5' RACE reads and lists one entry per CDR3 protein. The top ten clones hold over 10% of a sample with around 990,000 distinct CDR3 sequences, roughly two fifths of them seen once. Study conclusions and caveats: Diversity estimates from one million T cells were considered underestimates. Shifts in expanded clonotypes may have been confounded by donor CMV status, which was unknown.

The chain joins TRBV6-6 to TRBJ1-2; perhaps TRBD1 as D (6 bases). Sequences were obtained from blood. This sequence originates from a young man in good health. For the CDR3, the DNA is TGTGCCAGCAGTTACTCTACGACAGGCTATGGCTACACCTTC. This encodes CASSYSTTGYGYTF.